This is a list of T cell receptor beta chains from one sample in a study of T cells after yellow fever vaccination. TCRdb reanalysed the 5' RACE reads using MiXCR and keeps one entry per CDR3 protein. The sample contains 20,000 to 30,000 distinct CDR3 sequences, about 5.5% of which appear only once. This material consisted of PBMCs, either bulk or a sorted T-cell subset (CD4+, CD8+, memory, or dextramer-sorted; not recorded which), taken 15 days after the yellow fever booster vaccination. All receptors come from a man aged 25 to 40 who received the YFV17D yellow fever vaccine. The CDR3 runs from the conserved cysteine through the conserved F or W. Fields, in order: CDR3 length, V gene, D gene, clone size, J gene, CDR3 protein, CDR3 DNA. A D gene is named only where the DNA matches it firmly. Size values are once, few and many counts, or a class for expanded clones, and some rows have none.

CDR3 length: 15
V gene: TRBV12-5
D gene: -
clone size: many
J gene: TRBJ1-3
CDR3 protein: CASGPSIDSGNTIYF
CDR3 DNA: TGTGCTAGTGGTCCCTCCATCGACTCTGGAAACACCATATATTTT

CDR3 length: 13
V gene: TRBV11-2
D gene: -
clone size: many
J gene: TRBJ1-1
CDR3 protein: CASSLVFYTEAFF
CDR3 DNA: TGTGCCAGCAGCTTAGTTTTTTACACTGAAGCTTTCTTT

CDR3 length: 15
V gene: TRBV5-4
D gene: TRBD2
clone size: many
J gene: TRBJ2-1
CDR3 protein: CASSSIQGLAAEQFF
CDR3 DNA: TGTGCCAGCAGCTCGATCCAGGGACTAGCGGCTGAGCAGTTCTTC

CDR3 length: 17
V gene: TRBV5-4
D gene: -
clone size: many
J gene: TRBJ2-2
CDR3 protein: CASSPRGPLVPGGELFF
CDR3 DNA: TGTGCCAGCAGTCCGAGGGGTCCCCTGGTGCCTGGCGGGGAGCTGTTTTTT

CDR3 length: 14
V gene: TRBV6-5
D gene: TRBD2
clone size: medium-sized
J gene: TRBJ2-1
CDR3 protein: CASSTSGSYNEQFF
CDR3 DNA: TGTGCCAGCAGTACTAGCGGCTCCTACAATGAGCAGTTCTTC

CDR3 length: 16
V gene: TRBV20-1
D gene: -
clone size: many
J gene: TRBJ2-1
CDR3 protein: CSASLAGLSSYNEQFF
CDR3 DNA: TGCAGTGCTAGCCTGGCCGGCCTGAGCTCCTACAATGAGCAGTTCTTC

CDR3 length: 17
V gene: TRBV5-1
D gene: TRBD2
clone size: many
J gene: TRBJ2-1
CDR3 protein: CASSSPHKGLAGGEQFF
CDR3 DNA: TGCGCCAGCAGCTCCCCCCATAAAGGACTAGCAGGAGGTGAGCAGTTCTTC

CDR3 length: 12
V gene: TRBV7-9
D gene: TRBD2
clone size: many
J gene: TRBJ2-7
CDR3 protein: CASSGGGYEQYF
CDR3 DNA: TGTGCCAGCAGCGGCGGGGGCTACGAGCAGTACTTC

CDR3 length: 10
V gene: TRBV29-1
D gene: -
clone size: many
J gene: TRBJ1-1
CDR3 protein: CSGMNTEAFF
CDR3 DNA: TGCAGCGGGATGAACACTGAAGCTTTCTTT

CDR3 length: 12
V gene: TRBV29-1
D gene: -
clone size: many
J gene: TRBJ2-1
CDR3 protein: CSVGGKGNEQFF
CDR3 DNA: TGCAGCGTTGGGGGAAAGGGGAATGAGCAGTTCTTC

CDR3 length: 16
V gene: TRBV4-2
D gene: -
clone size: -
J gene: TRBJ2-1
CDR3 protein: CVSSDGDRSSYNEQFF
CDR3 DNA: TGTGTCAGCAGCGACGGCGACAGGAGCTCCTACAATGAGCAGTTCTTC

CDR3 length: 13
V gene: TRBV30
D gene: -
clone size: many
J gene: TRBJ2-2
CDR3 protein: CAQRRTGPGELFF
CDR3 DNA: TGTGCCCAAAGGCGGACTGGGCCCGGGGAGCTGTTTTTT

CDR3 length: 17
V gene: TRBV6-5
D gene: -
clone size: many
J gene: TRBJ2-1
CDR3 protein: CASSYSRGQGLHNEQFF
CDR3 DNA: TGTGCCAGCAGTTACTCTAGGGGTCAGGGTCTCCACAATGAGCAGTTCTTC

CDR3 length: 15
V gene: TRBV7-8
D gene: -
clone size: many
J gene: TRBJ2-7
CDR3 protein: CASSLVGWVPHEQYF
CDR3 DNA: TGTGCCAGCAGCTTAGTGGGGTGGGTCCCCCACGAGCAGTACTTC

CDR3 length: 17
V gene: TRBV5-6
D gene: TRBD1
clone size: many
J gene: TRBJ1-2
CDR3 protein: CASSLFDRGLGRDGYTF
CDR3 DNA: TGTGCCAGCAGCTTGTTTGACAGGGGATTAGGTCGGGATGGCTACACCTTC

CDR3 length: 14
V gene: TRBV7-9
D gene: -
clone size: many
J gene: TRBJ1-3
CDR3 protein: CARGGVEAGNTIYF
CDR3 DNA: TGTGCCAGAGGGGGAGTGGAGGCTGGAAACACCATATATTTT

CDR3 length: 16
V gene: TRBV3-1
D gene: TRBD2
clone size: -
J gene: TRBJ2-5
CDR3 protein: CASSQRGSGSVETQYF
CDR3 DNA: TGTGCCAGCAGCCAAAGAGGTAGCGGGAGTGTGGAGACCCAGTACTTC

CDR3 length: 11
V gene: TRBV7-2
D gene: -
clone size: many
J gene: TRBJ2-1
CDR3 protein: CASSLANEQFF
CDR3 DNA: TGTGCCAGCAGCTTAGCCAATGAGCAGTTCTTC

CDR3 length: 12
V gene: TRBV19
D gene: TRBD2
clone size: medium-sized
J gene: TRBJ2-1
CDR3 protein: CASSMRGLEQFF
CDR3 DNA: TGTGCCAGTAGTATGCGGGGACTAGAGCAGTTCTTC

CDR3 length: 12
V gene: TRBV7-2
D gene: TRBD2
clone size: many
J gene: TRBJ2-7
CDR3 protein: CASSLGTSEVSF
CDR3 DNA: TGTGCCAGCAGCTTAGGGACTAGCGAGGTCTCTTTC

CDR3 length: 11
V gene: TRBV29-1
D gene: -
clone size: medium-sized
J gene: TRBJ2-5
CDR3 protein: CSGAYQETQYF
CDR3 DNA: TGCAGCGGGGCGTACCAAGAGACCCAGTACTTC

CDR3 length: 13
V gene: TRBV10-2
D gene: -
clone size: many
J gene: TRBJ1-5
CDR3 protein: CASSHGGNQPQHF
CDR3 DNA: TGCGCCAGCAGTCACGGTGGCAATCAGCCCCAGCATTTT

CDR3 length: 11
V gene: TRBV7-9
D gene: -
clone size: many
J gene: TRBJ1-4
CDR3 protein: CASSRSRELFF
CDR3 DNA: TGTGCCAGCAGCAGATCACGAGAACTGTTTTTT

CDR3 length: 16
V gene: TRBV2
D gene: TRBD2
clone size: -
J gene: TRBJ2-4
CDR3 protein: CASSDTSVRAKNIQYF
CDR3 DNA: TGTGCCAGCAGTGATACTAGCGTGAGGGCCAAAAACATTCAGTACTTC

CDR3 length: 16
V gene: TRBV18
D gene: -
clone size: many
J gene: TRBJ2-1
CDR3 protein: CASSPGMLLALDEQFF
CDR3 DNA: TGTGCCAGCTCACCGGGCATGCTTTTAGCTCTCGATGAGCAGTTCTTC

CDR3 length: 12
V gene: TRBV12-3/TRBV12-4
D gene: TRBD1
clone size: many
J gene: TRBJ1-1
CDR3 protein: CASSSGTGVAFF
CDR3 DNA: TGTGCCAGCAGCTCCGGGACAGGGGTAGCTTTCTTT

CDR3 length: 12
V gene: TRBV6-5
D gene: -
clone size: many
J gene: TRBJ2-7
CDR3 protein: CARGEVLYEQYF
CDR3 DNA: TGTGCCAGGGGAGAGGTTCTCTACGAGCAGTACTTC

CDR3 length: 13
V gene: TRBV20-1
D gene: -
clone size: many
J gene: TRBJ1-5
CDR3 protein: CSGADSHNQPQHF
CDR3 DNA: TGCAGTGGCGCAGACAGCCACAATCAGCCCCAGCATTTT

CDR3 length: 15
V gene: TRBV20-1
D gene: -
clone size: many
J gene: TRBJ2-3
CDR3 protein: CSANDAGPSTDTQYF
CDR3 DNA: TGCAGTGCTAATGATGCGGGACCTAGCACAGATACGCAGTATTTT

CDR3 length: 15
V gene: TRBV3-1
D gene: TRBD2
clone size: many
J gene: TRBJ2-1
CDR3 protein: CASSPGTSGTYEQFF
CDR3 DNA: TGTGCCAGCAGTCCCGGGACTAGCGGGACCTATGAGCAGTTCTTC

CDR3 length: 15
V gene: TRBV7-2
D gene: TRBD2
clone size: many
J gene: TRBJ2-3
CDR3 protein: CASSPRTSGTDTQYF
CDR3 DNA: TGTGCCAGCAGCCCCCGGACTAGCGGCACAGATACGCAGTATTTT

CDR3 length: 15
V gene: TRBV7-2
D gene: TRBD2
clone size: -
J gene: TRBJ2-3
CDR3 protein: CASSQQTSLADTQYF
CDR3 DNA: TGTGCCAGCAGCCAGCAGACTAGCCTAGCAGATACGCAGTATTTT

CDR3 length: 16
V gene: TRBV5-6
D gene: -
clone size: few
J gene: TRBJ2-7
CDR3 protein: CGSSLTFDDPLFEQYF
CDR3 DNA: TGTGGCAGCAGCTTGACTTTCGATGATCCCCTTTTCGAGCAGTACTTC

CDR3 length: 15
V gene: TRBV27
D gene: -
clone size: many
J gene: TRBJ1-5
CDR3 protein: CASSLGLGGRQPQHF
CDR3 DNA: TGTGCCAGCAGTTTGGGACTCGGGGGGCGCCAGCCCCAGCATTTT

CDR3 length: 16
V gene: TRBV6-2/TRBV6-3
D gene: TRBD2
clone size: many
J gene: TRBJ2-1
CDR3 protein: CASSRPGSGRGNEQFF
CDR3 DNA: TGTGCCAGCAGTCGGCCCGGGAGCGGGAGGGGCAATGAGCAGTTCTTC

CDR3 length: 14
V gene: TRBV20-1
D gene: TRBD1
clone size: many
J gene: TRBJ2-3
CDR3 protein: CSAPPGQGFDTQYF
CDR3 DNA: TGCAGTGCTCCCCCGGGACAGGGATTTGATACGCAGTATTTT

CDR3 length: 13
V gene: TRBV2
D gene: -
clone size: few
J gene: TRBJ2-7
CDR3 protein: CASSEWLAWEQYF
CDR3 DNA: TGTGCCAGCAGTGAATGGCTAGCATGGGAGCAGTACTTC

CDR3 length: 15
V gene: TRBV20-1
D gene: -
clone size: few
J gene: TRBJ1-5
CDR3 protein: CCARDLGSYNQPQHF
CDR3 DNA: TGCTGTGCTAGAGATCTAGGCAGTTACAATCAGCCCCAGCATTTT

CDR3 length: 14
V gene: TRBV20-1
D gene: TRBD2
clone size: many
J gene: TRBJ2-7
CDR3 protein: CSAKPGTSAYEQYF
CDR3 DNA: TGCAGTGCTAAACCCGGGACTAGCGCCTACGAGCAGTACTTC

CDR3 length: 13
V gene: TRBV2
D gene: -
clone size: medium-sized
J gene: TRBJ2-7
CDR3 protein: CASTLSDSYEQYF
CDR3 DNA: TGTGCCAGCACCCTTTCGGATTCCTACGAGCAGTACTTC

CDR3 length: 12
V gene: TRBV29-1
D gene: TRBD1
clone size: many
J gene: TRBJ2-5
CDR3 protein: CSVVWTGKTQYF
CDR3 DNA: TGCAGCGTTGTTTGGACAGGGAAGACCCAGTACTTC

CDR3 length: 12
V gene: TRBV5-6
D gene: -
clone size: many
J gene: TRBJ2-1
CDR3 protein: CASSLARYEQFF
CDR3 DNA: TGTGCCAGCAGCTTGGCTCGGTATGAGCAGTTCTTC

CDR3 length: 13
V gene: TRBV29-1
D gene: TRBD1
clone size: -
J gene: TRBJ2-1
CDR3 protein: CSGAGTGGYEQFF
CDR3 DNA: TGCAGCGGAGCCGGGACAGGGGGCTATGAGCAGTTCTTC

CDR3 length: 15
V gene: TRBV7-8
D gene: -
clone size: many
J gene: TRBJ1-5
CDR3 protein: CASSSGRITGQPQHF
CDR3 DNA: TGTGCCAGCAGCTCCGGACGTATAACTGGTCAGCCCCAGCATTTT

CDR3 length: 13
V gene: TRBV7-2
D gene: -
clone size: many
J gene: TRBJ2-7
CDR3 protein: CASSLGSGGEQYF
CDR3 DNA: TGTGCCAGCAGCTTGGGGTCCGGGGGCGAGCAGTACTTC

CDR3 length: 15
V gene: TRBV21-1
D gene: -
clone size: many
J gene: TRBJ2-2
CDR3 protein: CASRWEGLDTGELFF
CDR3 DNA: TGTGCCAGCCGCTGGGAGGGGCTAGATACCGGGGAGCTGTTTTTT

CDR3 length: 14
V gene: TRBV12-3/TRBV12-4
D gene: -
clone size: many
J gene: TRBJ1-5
CDR3 protein: CASTLLSGNQPQHF
CDR3 DNA: TGTGCCAGCACTCTTCTCTCCGGCAATCAGCCCCAGCATTTT

CDR3 length: 13
V gene: TRBV9
D gene: -
clone size: many
J gene: TRBJ2-7
CDR3 protein: CASSVDSTYEQYF
CDR3 DNA: TGTGCCAGCAGCGTAGACAGCACCTACGAGCAGTACTTC

CDR3 length: 15
V gene: TRBV7-8
D gene: -
clone size: many
J gene: TRBJ2-5
CDR3 protein: CASSPKDRSPETQYF
CDR3 DNA: TGTGCCAGCAGCCCAAAGGACAGAAGTCCAGAGACCCAGTACTTC

CDR3 length: 15
V gene: TRBV13
D gene: -
clone size: few
J gene: TRBJ2-3
CDR3 protein: CASSFGRGSTDTQYF
CDR3 DNA: TGTGCCAGCAGCTTCGGACGGGGCAGCACAGATACGCAGTATTTT

CDR3 length: 13
V gene: TRBV2
D gene: -
clone size: many
J gene: TRBJ2-2
CDR3 protein: CASKLRNTGELFF
CDR3 DNA: TGTGCCAGCAAGTTGCGGAACACCGGGGAGCTGTTTTTT